These 6 T cell receptor beta chains were sequenced from one sample in a study of post-analysis software for immune sequencing data. Antigens of these TCRs are unknown. General study results and limits: Among roughly five TRBV segments more frequent in patients than controls were TRBV5-6, TRBV5-1 and TRBV20-1.

Unique molecular identifiers were carried by the TCR beta cDNA libraries. TCRdb reprocessed the PCR reads with MiXCR, giving one entry per CDR3 protein. Of approximately 660,000 distinct CDR3 sequences listed, around 64% are singletons. Sequencing used blood. These TCRs come from a girl aged 2-15 years with multiple sclerosis.

The CDR3, as DNA: TGTGCCAGCACCGAGGGCAGGGAGGCAGTCAATGAGCAGTTCTTC. Residues: CASTEGREAVNEQFF. The chain uses TRBV6-1 and TRBJ2-1; D is perhaps TRBD2 (6 bases). Germline CDR1 and CDR2: MNHNS and SASEGT. V dropped 7 bases and J dropped 6 bases, with 19 bases sitting between them. CDR3 size: 15 residues.

This clonotype has just a few counts. This CDR3 is CSGWLAGIHEQYF. Here the CDR3 DNA reads TGCAGCGGGTGGCTAGCGGGTATCCACGAGCAGTACTTC. This chain joins TRBV29-1 and TRBJ2-7, with 8 bases lining up with TRBD2. The CDR3 extends over 13 amino acids. V lost 7 bases to trimming and J lost 5 bases; unmatched junction nucleotides: 10. Germline-derived CDR1 and CDR2 are SQVTM and ANQGSEA.

The chain is built from TRBV10-3 and TRBJ2-1; D perhaps matches TRBD1 (5 bases). The CDR3 length is 16 residues. The V end lost 6 bases, the J end lost 2 bases, and 17 bases lay between the germline ends. The germline CDR1 and CDR2 sequences are ENHRY and SYGVKD. The CDR3 here is CAIREEKGSTYNEQFF. CDR3 nucleotides: TGTGCCATCAGGGAAGAAAAGGGGTCTACCTACAATGAGCAGTTCTTC.

The chain links TRBV5-1 to TRBJ2-2; D is uncertain. V lost 2 bases, J lost 0 bases, and 8 bases lay in between. This CDR3 comprises 15 residues. Germline V gene lookup returns CDR1 SGHRS and CDR2 YFSETQ. CDR3 nucleotide sequence: TGCGCCAGCAGCTTACAGAATACGAACACCGGGGAGCTGTTTTTT. This gives the protein CASSLQNTNTGELFF.

In DNA, the CDR3 is TGTGCCAGCAGCCCTCGGTACCGGGATGAGCAGTTCTTC. The encoded protein is CASSPRYRDEQFF. The chain joins TRBV11-2 to TRBJ2-1; D is undetermined. Between the trimmed V and J ends, which lost 5 bases and 8 bases, there was a span of 13 bases. Germline V gene lookup returns CDR1 SGHAT and CDR2 FQNNGV. The CDR3 totals 13 residues.

V usage is TRBV6-1 and J usage is TRBJ2-7, with 9 nucleotides matching TRBD1. The closer fit of TRBJ2-5 to the DNA end suggests the J call may be wrong. This CDR3 is 14 amino acids long. The germline V gene encodes CDR1 MNHNS and CDR2 SASEGT. This CDR3 reads CASQDRGGVETQYF. CDR3 coding DNA: TGTGCCAGCCAGGACAGGGGAGGGGTAGAGACCCAGTACTTC.